These 16 T cell receptor beta chains share one sample of origin, sequenced in a study of monozygotic twins with inflammatory bowel disease. TCRdb reprocessed the 5' RACE reads and stores each CDR3 protein as one record, lacking DNA. This repertoire includes approximately 400,000 distinct CDR3 sequences. The sample comprised blood. These TCRs come from a human donor with ulcerative colitis or Crohn's disease, or a healthy co-twin of an affected twin (not recorded which).

CDR3 loop: CASAANTEAFF. The rearrangement uses TRBV6-5 and TRBJ1-1. Germline V CDR1 and CDR2: MNHEY, SVGAGI. The CDR3 spans 11 residues.

This sequence joins TRBV5-1 and TRBJ1-1; TCRdb indicates TRBD1, and absent DNA this call remains unverified. This CDR3 region has 15 residues. Germline V gives CDR1 SGHRS, CDR2 YFSETQ. The CDR3 region is CASTASRGLWTEAFF.

J is TRBJ1-5 and V is TRBV19; TCRdb names TRBD1, which stays unverified in the absence of DNA. This CDR3 region has 14 residues. Germline V lookup: CDR1 LNHDA, CDR2 SQIVND (reference sequence). CDR3 loop: CASSRDRIGQPQHF.

The chain carries TRBV7-9 and TRBJ1-2; TCRdb designates TRBD1, a call that cannot be tested without DNA. CDR1 and CDR2 (germline): SEHNR, FQNEAQ (reference sequence). The CDR3 runs 17 residues. The CDR3 sequence: CASSPTPRAGTDYGYTF.

The chain carries TRBV4-2 and TRBJ2-7; lacking DNA, the TRBD2 call made by TCRdb goes unchecked. The CDR3 runs 15 residues. The germline V gene encodes CDR1 LGHNA and CDR2 YNFKEQ. Here the CDR3 reads CASSQGSGNSYEQYF.

The chain combines TRBV3-1 with TRBJ2-5; there is no DNA to check the TCRdb D call of TRBD2. Germline V CDR1 and CDR2: LGHDT, YNNKEL (reference sequence). There are 15 residues in the CDR3. CDR3 region: CASSQGQAGQETQYF.

This CDR3 reads CASSELGPPYEQNF. V and J are TRBV6-1 and TRBJ2-7; the D call of TRBD1 rests on TCRdb alone, since no DNA is present to check it. Germline CDR1 is MNHNS and CDR2 is SASEGT. The CDR3 has 14 residues.

The J gene is TRBJ1-1, the V gene TRBV7-2; the D call of TRBD1 rests on TCRdb alone, since no DNA is present to check it. The CDR3 sequence is 14 residues long. Germline V gene sequence: CDR1 SGHTA, CDR2 FQGNSA. The CDR3 spells CASSSQGEGTEAFF.

This sequence joins TRBV27 and TRBJ2-3. Germline V gives CDR1 MNHEY, CDR2 SMNVEV (reference sequence). The CDR3 spans 13 residues. CDR3 region: CASSLSGTDTQYF.

The chain recombines TRBV12-3 or TRBV12-4 with TRBJ1-4. CDR3 length: 12 amino acids. The CDR3 here is CASRPDAEKLFF.

This rearrangement joins TRBV19 to TRBJ2-7; with no DNA, the TCRdb D assignment of TRBD1 cannot be verified. Germline CDR1 and CDR2: LNHDA and SQIVND (reference sequence). The CDR3 length is 16 residues. The CDR3 is CASSITGARNIYEQYF. The variable domain in full, with the rest retrieved from reference TRBV19 and TRBJ2-7, is DGGITQSPKYLFRKEGQNVTLSCEQNLNHDAMYWYRQDPGQGLRLIYYSQIVNDFQKGDIAEGYSVSREKKESFPLTVTSAQKNPTAFYLCASSITGARNIYEQYFGPGTRLTVT.

V and J are TRBV7-2 and TRBJ1-6; TCRdb's D call of TRBD1 is untestable without DNA. The germline gives CDR1 SGHTA, CDR2 FQGNSA. The CDR3 has 14 amino acids. This CDR3 reads CASSPGTVNSPLHF.

The chain has TRBV20-1 and TRBJ1-6; TCRdb's D gene call, TRBD1, goes unchecked for lack of DNA. This CDR3 is 15 amino acids long. Germline loops: CDR1 DFQATT, CDR2 SNEGSKA (reference sequence). The CDR3: CSPRDRGATDSPLHF.

The gene calls are TRBV20-1 and TRBJ2-1; TCRdb's D call of TRBD1 is untestable without DNA. CDR1 and CDR2 (germline): DFQATT, SNEGSKA (reference sequence). The CDR3 is made up of 12 amino acids. The CDR3 sequence: CSALRVGNEQFF.

The chain has TRBV10-3 and TRBJ2-3; TCRdb's D call, TRBD2, is unchecked because there is no DNA. The CDR3 loop spans 16 amino acids. Germline V lookup: CDR1 ENHRY, CDR2 SYGVKD. The CDR3 loop reads CAISDGASGSRDTQYF.

V gene TRBV20-1 combines with J gene TRBJ2-4. The CDR3 runs to 14 residues. From germline, CDR1 is DFQATT and CDR2 SNEGSKA (reference sequence). The CDR3 reads CSPTGPLDQNIQYF.